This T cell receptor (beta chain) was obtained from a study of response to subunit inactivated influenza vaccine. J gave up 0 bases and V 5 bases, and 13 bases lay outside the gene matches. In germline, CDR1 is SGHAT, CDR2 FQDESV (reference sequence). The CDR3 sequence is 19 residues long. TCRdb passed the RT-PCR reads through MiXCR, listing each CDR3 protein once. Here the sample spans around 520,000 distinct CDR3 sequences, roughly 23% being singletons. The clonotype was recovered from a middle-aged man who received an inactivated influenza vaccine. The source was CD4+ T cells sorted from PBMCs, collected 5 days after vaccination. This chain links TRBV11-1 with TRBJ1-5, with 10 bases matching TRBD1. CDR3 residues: CASSPQRDRGPYSNQPQHF. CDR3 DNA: TGTGCCAGCAGCCCACAGCGGGACAGGGGACCGTATAGCAATCAGCCCCAGCATTTT.